These T cell receptor beta chains were read from a single sample in a study of blood T cell repertoires in COVID-19. The protocol was immunoSEQ multiplex PCR, while the TCRdb copy is restricted to in-frame clones and leaves out a portion. The data contain around 160,000 clones, around 80% of them seen just once; the ten biggest clones take up around a fifth. The material sequenced was peripheral blood. The receptors were gathered from a woman of 80 years or more with acute or convalescent COVID-19. Each CDR3 is given with its conserved first and last residue. A D gene is named only where the DNA matches it firmly. Not all rows give a size; the values are once, few, many and, for expanded clones, a class.

j_call	v_call	d_call	clone_size	cdr3_nt	cdr3_aa
TRBJ2-7	TRBV6-5	.	.	TGTGCCAGCAGAACTGGACAGTACGAGCAGTACTTC	CASRTGQYEQYF
TRBJ1-2	TRBV6-4	.	.	TGTGCCAGCAGCCCGACAGCAACCTACTATGGCTACACCTTC	CASSPTATYYGYTF
TRBJ1-3	TRBV5-1	TRBD1	.	TGCGCCAGCAGCTTGGCCGGGACAGGGGCTGGAAACACCATATATTTT	CASSLAGTGAGNTIYF
TRBJ1-5	TRBV6-2/TRBV6-3	TRBD1	once	TGTGCCAGCAGTACGCCTAGAGGACAGGGATTGGTTTATAGCAATCAGCCCCAGCATTTT	CASSTPRGQGLVYSNQPQHF
TRBJ2-3	TRBV5-1	TRBD1	.	TGCGCCAGCAGCTTGGGACAGGGCGCTGGGACAGATACGCAGTATTTT	CASSLGQGAGTDTQYF
TRBJ1-5	TRBV2	.	.	TGTGCCAGCAGTGGAGGGAGGACGGCGAATCAGCCCCAGCATTTT	CASSGGRTANQPQHF
TRBJ1-1	TRBV4-2	.	once	TGTGCCAGCAGCCAAGTAAACAGGAACACTGAAGCTTTCTTT	CASSQVNRNTEAFF
TRBJ1-2	TRBV6-2/TRBV6-3	.	few	TGTGCCAGCAGTTACAGCGGGGAGATAGGCTACACCTTC	CASSYSGEIGYTF
TRBJ1-2	TRBV27	.	few	TGTGCCAGCAGTTTAGCCGGGACAAGTACTCTCTATGGCTACACCTTC	CASSLAGTSTLYGYTF
TRBJ1-5	TRBV19	.	.	TGTGCCAGTAGTATCGCACTGCGGGGTGGCAATCAGCCCCAGCATTTT	CASSIALRGGNQPQHF
TRBJ2-7	TRBV3-1/TRBV3-2	.	.	TGTGCCAGCAGCCGCGCTGAAACAGCTCCCTACGAGCAGTACTTC	CASSRAETAPYEQYF
TRBJ2-5	TRBV19	TRBD1	.	TGTGCCAGTAGTATCAACAGGGGGCGGCAAGAGACCCAGTACTTC	CASSINRGRQETQYF
TRBJ2-7	TRBV5-1	.	.	TGCGCCAGCAGCCCGATGGGTAGCGGAAGCTCCTACGAGCAGTACTTC	CASSPMGSGSSYEQYF
TRBJ2-2	TRBV9	TRBD2	once	TGTGCCAGCAGCGTATTGGCGGGGGTTAACACCGGGGAGCTGTTTTTT	CASSVLAGVNTGELFF
TRBJ2-7	TRBV28	.	.	TGTGCCAGCACTCGAAGTGGACAGTCCTACGAGCAGTACTTC	CASTRSGQSYEQYF
TRBJ2-7	TRBV27	.	.	TGTGCCAGCAGTTGGGGCCCCTACGAGCAGTACTTC	CASSWGPYEQYF
TRBJ1-5	TRBV7-8	TRBD1	.	TGTGCCAGCAGCCTGACAGGGGGCCCCAATCAGCCCCAGCATTTT	CASSLTGGPNQPQHF
TRBJ2-7	TRBV20-1	TRBD1	.	TGCAGTGCCGTCGACAGGGACGAGCAGTACTTC	CSAVDRDEQYF
TRBJ2-1	TRBV19	TRBD1	.	TGTGCCAGTAGTATCCGGGACAGGCAGAAGGGTGAGCAGTTCTTC	CASSIRDRQKGEQFF
TRBJ1-5	TRBV5-5	.	.	TGTGCCAGCAGCTTGATGGGTGGAGGGAGCAATCAGCCCCAGCATTTT	CASSLMGGGSNQPQHF
TRBJ2-1	TRBV7-2	.	once	TGTGCCAGCAGCTTAGCTAGCAACAATGAGCAGTTCTTC	CASSLASNNEQFF
TRBJ1-2	TRBV15	TRBD1	.	TGTGCCACCAGCAGAGTTGACAGGGAAGGCTATGGCTACACCTTC	CATSRVDREGYGYTF
TRBJ2-3	TRBV15	.	.	TGTGCCACCAGCAGAGATCCCCCGGGGGGCCCTGTCACAGATACGCAGTATTTT	CATSRDPPGGPVTDTQYF
TRBJ1-6	TRBV7-9	TRBD1	.	TGTGCCAGCAGCTTCGGGACAGGGATGACACCCCTCCACTTT	CASSFGTGMTPLHF
TRBJ2-1	TRBV11-2	.	.	TGTGCCAGCAGCGTATACCAGGGGTCCTCCTACAATGAGCAGTTCTTC	CASSVYQGSSYNEQFF
TRBJ1-6	TRBV3-1/TRBV3-2	TRBD1	.	TGTGCCAGCAGCCAAGTCGGACAGGGAAAATCACCCCTCCACTTT	CASSQVGQGKSPLHF
TRBJ2-1	TRBV10-3	.	.	TGTGCCATCAGTGTATCGGGGGACTCTTACAATGAGCAGTTCTTC	CAISVSGDSYNEQFF
TRBJ2-3	TRBV18	.	.	TGTGCCAGCTCACCAAAAGCAGGGGGGATCACAGATACGCAGTATTTT	CASSPKAGGITDTQYF
TRBJ2-3	TRBV19	.	few	TGTGCCAGTAGTATGGGAGCGGTCACAGATACGCAGTATTTT	CASSMGAVTDTQYF
TRBJ2-1	TRBV12-5	.	.	TGTGCTAGTGGGCTAGGGGGGGGGTCCTACAATGAGCAGTTCTTC	CASGLGGGSYNEQFF
TRBJ2-1	TRBV10-3	.	.	TGTGCCATCAGTGCAAATAGCGGAGGAACCTACAATGAGCAGTTCTTC	CAISANSGGTYNEQFF
TRBJ1-2	TRBV3-1/TRBV3-2	.	.	TGTGCCAGCAGCGAGACTAAGGTTCAGGTCTATGGCTACACCTTC	CASSETKVQVYGYTF
TRBJ1-1	TRBV5-1	.	.	TGCGCCAGCAGCTCGAACACCCTGAACACTGAAGCTTTCTTT	CASSSNTLNTEAFF
TRBJ1-2	TRBV18	.	.	TGTGCCAGCTCACTAGAGGGCTTCGGATATGGCTACACCTTC	CASSLEGFGYGYTF
TRBJ2-7	TRBV1	.	.	TGCACCAGCAGGTCTCCTGGACATAAAGCCTACGAGCAGTACTTC	CTSRSPGHKAYEQYF
TRBJ2-3	TRBV29-1	TRBD2	.	TGCAGCGTTACCCCCCGCGGGGGATCCACAGATACGCAGTATTTT	CSVTPRGGSTDTQYF
TRBJ2-1	TRBV7-9	TRBD2	.	TGTGCCAGCAGCTTGCTAGCGGGAGGAATTTCCTACAATGAGCAGTTCTTC	CASSLLAGGISYNEQFF
TRBJ1-5	TRBV11-2	.	.	TGTGCCAGCAGCTTAGCAGGGATCGATCAGCCCCAGCATTTT	CASSLAGIDQPQHF
TRBJ2-5	TRBV25-1	.	few	TGTGCCAGCCTTGGACTGCCACAAGAGACCCAGTACTTC	CASLGLPQETQYF
TRBJ2-7	TRBV27	.	.	TGTGCCAGCAGTTTAAAGGGTTGGGGGGTAGCGACCTACGAGCAGTACTTC	CASSLKGWGVATYEQYF
TRBJ2-1	TRBV19	TRBD2	.	TGTGCCAGTAGTATATTGACTAGCGGGGGGTGGGATGAGCAGTTCTTC	CASSILTSGGWDEQFF
TRBJ1-4	TRBV6-5	TRBD1	.	TGTGCCAGCAGTCGCCAGGGACAGACGAATGAAAAACTGTTTTTT	CASSRQGQTNEKLFF
TRBJ1-5	TRBV6-5	TRBD1	.	TGTGCCAGCAGTTACCACTCACAGGGGAGCCCCCAGCATTTT	CASSYHSQGSPQHF
TRBJ2-1	TRBV19	.	once	TGTGCCAGTAGAGGGCAGGGAACGAACAATGAGCAGTTCTTC	CASRGQGTNNEQFF
TRBJ1-5	TRBV7-8	.	.	TGTGCCAGCAGATTAGGCGTACAACAGTATCAGCCCCAGCATTTT	CASRLGVQQYQPQHF
TRBJ2-5	TRBV28	.	.	TGTGCCAGCAGAACGGGCGGGGAGACCCAGTACTTC	CASRTGGETQYF
TRBJ2-4	TRBV7-2	TRBD2	.	TGTGCCAGCAGCAATGTTCTACTAGCGGGAGGAGCCAAAAACATTCAGTACTTC	CASSNVLLAGGAKNIQYF
TRBJ2-7	TRBV10-3	.	.	TGTGCCATCAGGACGGGGAGTTTCGACGAGCAGTACTTC	CAIRTGSFDEQYF
TRBJ2-1	TRBV7-2	.	.	TGTGCCAGCAGCAACGGGGGGCCAGGTGAGCAGTTCTTC	CASSNGGPGEQFF
TRBJ2-7	TRBV18	TRBD1	once	TGTGCCAGCTCAGCGACAGGGACCTACGAGCAGTACTTC	CASSATGTYEQYF
TRBJ1-1	TRBV7-2	.	once	TGTGCCAGCAGCACACAGGGGAACACTGAAGCTTTCTTT	CASSTQGNTEAFF
TRBJ1-4	TRBV25-1	TRBD1	.	TGTGCCAGCAGTGATTACCGGGACAGGGGTGAAAAACTGTTTTTT	CASSDYRDRGEKLFF
TRBJ2-3	TRBV10-3	TRBD2	.	TGTGCCATCAGGGGGACTAGCGGGAGGCACACAGATACGCAGTATTTT	CAIRGTSGRHTDTQYF
TRBJ1-1	TRBV28	TRBD1	.	TGTGCCAGCATTTCAGGGGGCACTGAAGCTTTCTTT	CASISGGTEAFF
TRBJ1-1	TRBV27	TRBD1	.	TGTGCCAGCAGTTTAACAGGGGGGAACACTGAAGCTTTCTTT	CASSLTGGNTEAFF
TRBJ1-6	TRBV9	.	.	TGTGCCAGCAGCGCCGACAGTAATTCACCCCTCCACTTT	CASSADSNSPLHF
TRBJ2-7	TRBV3-1/TRBV3-2	.	.	TGTGCCAGCAGCCCTACAGATCTTGGCTACGAGCAGTACTTC	CASSPTDLGYEQYF
TRBJ1-2	TRBV7-2	TRBD1	.	TGTGCCAGCAGCTCCCCGGGACAGATCTATGGCTACACCTTC	CASSSPGQIYGYTF